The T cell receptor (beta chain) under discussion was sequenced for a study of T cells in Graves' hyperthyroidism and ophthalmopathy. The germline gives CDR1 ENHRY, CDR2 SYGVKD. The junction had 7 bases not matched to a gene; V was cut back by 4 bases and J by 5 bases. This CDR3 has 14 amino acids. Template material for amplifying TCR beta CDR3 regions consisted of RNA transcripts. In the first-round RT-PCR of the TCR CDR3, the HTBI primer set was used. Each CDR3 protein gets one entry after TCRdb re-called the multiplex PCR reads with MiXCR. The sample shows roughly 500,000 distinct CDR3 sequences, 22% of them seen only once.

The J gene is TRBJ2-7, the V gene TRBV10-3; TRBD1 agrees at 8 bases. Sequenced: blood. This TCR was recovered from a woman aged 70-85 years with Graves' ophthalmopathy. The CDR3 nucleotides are TGTGCCATCAGTGGGACAGGGCGTCACCACGAGCAGTACTTC. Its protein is CAISGTGRHHEQYF.